Shown below are 30 T cell receptor beta chains from a single sample sequenced in a study of cytomegalovirus exposure and HLA in healthy donors. Amplification used 60 Vbeta primers and 13 Jbeta primers. Using immunoSEQ multiplex PCR, the repertoire was profiled, and TCRdb retains in-frame clones only, with some absent. The repertoire consists of fewer than 250,000 clones, with approximately 90% occurring once and the leading ten covering 0.9% to 1.2%. The specimen sequenced was PBMCs. The receptors originated from a boy aged 2 to 10 in good health and CMV-seronegative.

The DNA for the CDR3 is TGTGCCAGCAGTTACTCGGCGGCGAATTCACCCCTCCACTTT. This encodes CASSYSAANSPLHF. The chain uses TRBV6-5 and TRBJ1-6; D ambiguous. CDR3 length: 14 residues. The germline V gene encodes CDR1 MNHEY and CDR2 SVGAGI. Trimming shortened V by 0 bases and J by 7 bases, and 7 bases separated the two germline ends.

V and J are TRBV7-2 and TRBJ2-3, with 13 bases fitting TRBD2. The CDR3 length is 18 residues. Germline V lookup: CDR1 SGHTA, CDR2 FQGNSA. J lost 0 bases, V lost 5 bases, and 8 bases had no gene match. The CDR3 DNA is TGTGCCAGCAGCCCAGCGGGACTAGCGGGAAGGAGCACAGATACGCAGTATTTT. Encoded protein: CASSPAGLAGRSTDTQYF.

This clone is a singleton in its sample. The chain is built from TRBV6-5 and TRBJ1-5, with 7 positions matching TRBD1. The CDR3 spans 15 residues. The V and J ends lost 7 bases and 5 bases, in that order; junction bases with no gene match: 11. Germline assignment: CDR1 MNHEY and CDR2 SVGAGI. The CDR3 reads CASKPMNRGDQPQHF. The CDR3 nucleotides are TGTGCCAGCAAGCCCATGAACAGGGGAGATCAGCCCCAGCATTTT.

V usage is TRBV7-3 and J usage is TRBJ2-2; D may be TRBD1 (6 bases). There are 12 residues in the CDR3. Trimming cost V 3 bases and J 7 bases, with 6 bases left between them. Germline lookup yields CDR1 SGHTA and CDR2 FQGTGA. As DNA, the CDR3 is TGTGCCAGCAGCTTGGACAGCGGGGAGCTGTTTTTT. Its protein product is CASSLDSGELFF.

The chain recombines TRBV30 with TRBJ2-7; TRBD1 matches at 11 bases. The V segment lost 7 bases and the J segment 6 bases; nucleotides outside the gene matches: 5. This CDR3 has 12 amino acids. Looked up from germline, CDR1 is GTSNPN and CDR2 is SVGIG (reference sequence). The CDR3 bases are TGTGCCTTCGGACAGGGGGCTATCGAGCAGTACTTC. It translates to CAFGQGAIEQYF. Filled out from reference TRBV30 and TRBJ2-7, the complete variable domain reads SQTIHQWPATLVQPVGSPLSLECTVEGTSNPNLYWYRQAAGRGLQLLFYSVGIGQISSEVPQNLSASRPQDRQFILSSKKLLLSDSGFYLCAFGQGAIEQYFGPGTRLTVT.

The rearrangement links TRBV7-9 to TRBJ2-7; tentatively, D is TRBD1 (8 bases). Trimming took 1 base from V and 5 from J, leaving 18 bases between them. From germline, CDR1 is SEHNR and CDR2 FQNEAQ (reference sequence). The length of the CDR3 is 16 residues. Here the CDR3 reads CASSLGTGRGRDEQYF. The CDR3 region has the DNA TGTGCCAGCAGCTTAGGGACAGGGAGGGGGCGGGACGAGCAGTACTTC.

The chain joins TRBV28 to TRBJ1-5, with TRBD1 matching 8 bases. Trimming took 6 bases from V and 5 from J; bases not matched to a gene: 6. The CDR3 covers 14 residues. Germline lookup yields CDR1 MDHEN and CDR2 SYDVKM. The CDR3 loop is CASSSRQGHQPQHF. CDR3 in DNA: TGTGCCAGCAGCTCCAGACAGGGGCATCAGCCCCAGCATTTT.

The V call is TRBV7-2, the J call TRBJ2-7, with 10 nucleotides matching TRBD2. The CDR3 is made up of 16 amino acids. In germline, CDR1 is SGHTA, CDR2 FQGNSA. V lost 1 base and J lost 2; bases outside the gene matches: 5. CDR3 residues: CASSLEAGGWPYEQYF. DNA for the CDR3: TGTGCCAGCAGCTTAGAAGCGGGAGGGTGGCCCTACGAGCAGTACTTC.

The chain recombines TRBV6-1 with TRBJ1-1; TRBD1 might be the D (5 bases). The V and J ends lost 7 bases and 2 bases respectively, with 11 bases between them. This CDR3 has 13 amino acids. From germline, CDR1 is MNHNS and CDR2 SASEGT. The CDR3 is CASTTGGNTEAFF. CDR3 bases: TGTGCCAGCACGACCGGGGGAAACACTGAAGCTTTCTTT.

V and J are TRBV11-2 and TRBJ2-7; 7 positions match TRBD1. The CDR3 runs 14 residues. Germline V lookup: CDR1 SGHAT, CDR2 FQNNGV. V dropped 5 bases and J dropped 1; count of bases not matched to a gene: 5. CDR3 DNA sequence: TGTGCCAGCAGCCTAGGGGGACAGTCCTACGAGCAGTACTTC. Encoded protein: CASSLGGQSYEQYF.

The J gene is TRBJ2-1, the V gene TRBV18, with D perhaps TRBD1 (5 bases). This CDR3 is 13 amino acids long. Germline CDR1 reads KGHSH; CDR2 reads LQKENI. Trimming took off 2 bases at V and 7 bases at J, with 9 bases between the two ends. The DNA of the CDR3 is TGTGCCAGCTCACCAAGACAGATTAATGAGCAGTTCTTC. Residues: CASSPRQINEQFF.

This clone was found once. This chain joins TRBV10-1 and TRBJ2-7; no firm D call. The CDR3 runs 13 residues. The V gene's germline CDR1 is WNHNN and CDR2 SYGVQD (reference sequence). Trimming cost V 4 bases and J 0 bases, with 7 bases left between them. The CDR3 sequence is CASSAYSSYEQYF. CDR3 in DNA: TGCGCCAGCAGTGCGTATTCCTCCTACGAGCAGTACTTC.

V usage is TRBV13 and J usage is TRBJ1-6; 8 positions match TRBD1. V trimming: 6 bases; J trimming: 7 bases; junction bases outside the gene matches: 5. CDR1 and CDR2 from the germline V gene are PRHDT and FYEKMQ (reference sequence). The CDR3 spans 14 residues. CDR3 sequence reads: CASSVDRGNSPLHF. The CDR3 DNA is TGTGCCAGCAGTGTCGACAGGGGAAATTCACCCCTCCACTTT.

The CDR3 loop reads CACSGVSNSPLHF. CDR3 in DNA: TGTGCCTGTTCGGGGGTATCGAATTCACCCCTCCACTTT. J is TRBJ1-6 and V is TRBV30; D possibly corresponds to TRBD1 (5 bases). Per the germline V gene, CDR1 is GTSNPN and CDR2 is SVGIG (reference sequence). This CDR3 is 13 amino acids long. The V end was cut by 6 bases, the J end by 7 bases, with 13 bases between. The variable domain in full, completed from reference TRBV30 and TRBJ1-6, reads SQTIHQWPATLVQPVGSPLSLECTVEGTSNPNLYWYRQAAGRGLQLLFYSVGIGQISSEVPQNLSASRPQDRQFILSSKKLLLSDSGFYLCACSGVSNSPLHFGNGTRLTVT.

The rearrangement links TRBV27 to TRBJ2-1; D may be TRBD2 (5 bases). Germline V gives CDR1 MNHEY, CDR2 SMNVEV (reference sequence). The V end was cut by 2 bases, the J end by 1 base, with 15 bases between. The CDR3 is made up of 17 amino acids. CDR3 nucleotides: TGTGCCAGCAGTTTACCCCGACGGGGATGGTCCTACAATGAGCAGTTCTTC. This sequence encodes CASSLPRRGWSYNEQFF.

This clone was observed a handful of times. The V gene is TRBV6-1, the J gene TRBJ2-7; weak D call: TRBD1 (6 bases). The V gene's germline CDR1 is MNHNS and CDR2 SASEGT. V was pared by 7 bases and J by 3 bases, with 13 bases between. This CDR3 is built from 13 residues. The CDR3 spells CASMFGQYYEQYF. DNA for the CDR3: TGTGCCAGCATGTTTGGACAGTACTACGAGCAGTACTTC.

The V call is TRBV5-1, the J call TRBJ2-7, with 7 bases fitting TRBD1. V dropped 1 base and J dropped 5; count of bases not matched to a gene: 15. This CDR3 has 17 residues. CDR1 and CDR2 (germline): SGHRS, YFSETQ. CDR3 sequence (DNA): TGCGCCAGCAGCTTGTTCGCTGTGGGTCAGGGGGTCGACGAGCAGTACTTC. Its translation: CASSLFAVGQGVDEQYF.

The chain combines TRBV28 with TRBJ2-7; the match to TRBD1 covers 7 bases. Germline CDR1 is MDHEN and CDR2 is SYDVKM. This CDR3 comprises 14 residues. Germline trimming cut 6 bases from V and 4 bases from J; bases unmatched to any gene: 9. CDR3 amino acids: CASSIPTGAYEQYF. CDR3 coding DNA: TGTGCCAGCAGCATTCCCACAGGGGCGTACGAGCAGTACTTC. The whole variable domain, remainder taken from reference TRBV28 and TRBJ2-7, is DVKVTQSSRYLVKRTGEKVFLECVQDMDHENMFWYRQDPGLGLRLIYFSYDVKMKEKGDIPEGYSVSREKKERFSLILESASTNQTSMYLCASSIPTGAYEQYFGPGTRLTVT.

The V and J genes are TRBV6-5 and TRBJ1-3; TRBD1 matches at 8 bases. Germline trimming cut 0 bases from V and 2 bases from J; bases unmatched to any gene: 3. Germline V gene lookup returns CDR1 MNHEY and CDR2 SVGAGI. There are 16 residues in the CDR3. CDR3 nucleotide sequence: TGTGCCAGCAGTTACTCCGGACAGGGAGCTGGAAACACCATATATTTT. Translation: CASSYSGQGAGNTIYF.

This sequence joins TRBV6-1 and TRBJ2-7, with 8 bases identical to TRBD2. The ends lost 3 bases at V and 5 bases at J; junction bases unmatched: 9. CDR1 is MNHNS, CDR2 SASEGT, per germline. CDR3 size: 15 residues. The CDR3: CASSEESGSVDEQYF. The CDR3 DNA follows: TGTGCCAGCAGTGAGGAGAGCGGGAGTGTTGACGAGCAGTACTTC.

The CDR3 DNA is TGTGCCAGCAGTTCGGACAGGGCCCACGAGCAGTACTTC. Residues: CASSSDRAHEQYF. V gene TRBV28 combines with J gene TRBJ2-7; 8 nucleotides match TRBD1. CDR3 length equals 13 residues. From germline, CDR1 is MDHEN and CDR2 SYDVKM. The V gene end was trimmed by 4 bases and the J gene end by 5 bases; junction bases not matched to a gene: 4.

This chain links TRBV29-1 with TRBJ2-1, with D maybe TRBD2 (6 bases). Trimming removed 6 bases from V and 0 bases from J, with 18 bases in between. The CDR3 covers 16 residues. Per the germline V gene, CDR1 is SQVTM and CDR2 is ANQGSEA. CDR3 nucleotide sequence: TGCAGCGTCGACCGACTAGATTCGAGCTCCTACAATGAGCAGTTCTTC. Translating gives CSVDRLDSSSYNEQFF.

CDR3 loop: CASSSGGSNEQFF. The DNA for the CDR3 is TGCGCCAGCAGTAGCGGGGGTAGCAATGAGCAGTTCTTC. The chain couples TRBV5-1 to TRBJ2-1; TRBD2 agrees at 9 bases. Trimming cost V 5 bases and J 6 bases; bases outside gene matches: 3. This CDR3 has 13 residues. Germline CDR1 is SGHRS and CDR2 is YFSETQ.

CDR3 nucleotides: TGTGCCAGTAAGGTGAGGGATGCCGGAAACACCATATATTTT. This gives the protein CASKVRDAGNTIYF. The gene calls are TRBV19 and TRBJ1-3, with D unclear. CDR1 and CDR2 (germline): LNHDA, SQIVND (reference sequence). The V gene lost 7 bases and the J gene lost 4 bases, with 14 bases spanning the gap. The CDR3 contains 14 residues.

The count of this clone is one. V usage is TRBV6-1 and J usage is TRBJ2-7; D may be TRBD2 (6 bases). This CDR3 is 13 amino acids long. V lost 5 bases and J 3 bases, leaving 11 bases between the germline ends. Germline CDR1 reads MNHNS; CDR2 reads SASEGT. The DNA of the CDR3 is TGTGCCAGCAGTCAGGGACTGAGCTACGAGCAGTACTTC. Translating gives CASSQGLSYEQYF.

The rearrangement uses TRBV6-1 and TRBJ2-5; D is unclear. Gene TRBJ2-7 matches the end of the DNA better, so the J call may be wrong. The CDR3 contains 13 residues. CDR1 is MNHNS, CDR2 SASEGT, per germline. In DNA form, the CDR3 reads TGTGCCAGCAGCCCCTCACCAACCTACGAGCAGTACTTC. Translating gives CASSPSPTYEQYF.

CDR3 coding DNA: TGTGCCAGCAGTGGGAGAGCTGGCTACACCTTC. This codes for CASSGRAGYTF. The rearrangement links TRBV9 to TRBJ1-2; no reliable D call. CDR1 and CDR2 from the germline V gene are SGDLS and YYNGEE. The V and J ends lost 5 bases and 7 bases respectively, with 9 bases between them. This CDR3 has 11 amino acids.

CDR3 DNA sequence: TGTGCCAGCAGTGACCCGACTCCCGCGGATTCACCCCTCCACTTT. Its protein product is CASSDPTPADSPLHF. The J gene is TRBJ1-6, the V gene TRBV6-1; D uncertain. V lost 3 bases and J 8 bases, leaving 14 bases between the germline ends. The germline gives CDR1 MNHNS, CDR2 SASEGT. The CDR3 contains 15 residues.

The CDR3, as DNA: TGTGCCAGCAGCTCGAACTTCGGGACTTCGAGGGCCGGGGAGCTGTTTTTT. It codes for CASSSNFGTSRAGELFF. The chain employs TRBV9 and TRBJ2-2; D might be TRBD2 (6 bases). CDR1 is SGDLS, CDR2 YYNGEE, per germline. The CDR3 length is 17 residues. Trimming cost V 4 bases and J 6 bases, with 22 bases left between them.

The chain couples TRBV6-5 to TRBJ2-5; D is ambiguous. The J call may be incorrect, as the DNA end agrees better with TRBJ2-7. There are 15 residues in the CDR3. Germline V gene lookup returns CDR1 MNHEY and CDR2 SVGAGI. The CDR3: CASSYSGMDSYEQYF. The CDR3 DNA sequence: TGTGCCAGCAGTTACTCGGGTATGGACTCCTACGAGCAGTACTTC.